This T cell receptor beta chain was retrieved from a study of Ad26.COV2.S vaccination and SARS-CoV-2 variants. The CDR3 is made up of 14 amino acids. With V trimmed by 1 base and J by 3 bases, 6 bases remained unmatched. The germline V gene has CDR1 SQVTM and CDR2 ANQGSEA. The sample holds a few counts of this clone. The method was immunoSEQ multiplex PCR; TCRdb's version includes in-frame clones alone and lacks a portion of them. The sample holds about 460,000 clones; 89% are singletons and the top ten take 1.5% to 2%. Noted treatment: about 20 received Ad26.COV2.S at low or high dose, single or two shots; about 5 received placebo; per-sample allocation not given. The study sampled participants on day 63 after the first vaccine or placebo injection. Its platform was an Ad26 vector, and its expressed antigen was Wuhan-strain SARS-CoV-2 spike.

The source material was peripheral blood, sampled in a trial of Ad26.COV2.S vaccine versus placebo. The chain couples TRBV29-1 to TRBJ2-7; TRBD1 aligns across 7 bases. The TCR comes from a person between 18 and 60 years old who received the Ad26.COV2.S COVID-19 vaccine or a placebo. CDR3 coding DNA: TGCAGCGTTGAAGGTAGCAGGGGGAACTACGAGCAGTACTTC. Its translation: CSVEGSRGNYEQYF.